Presented here are 20 T cell receptor beta chains from one specimen sequenced in a study of T cell responses to AZD1222 COVID-19 vaccine. The data were produced by immunoSEQ multiplex PCR, yet TCRdb's version contains in-frame clones alone and is incomplete. This sample has fewer than 120,000 clones, with about 95% found just once. Sequencing used peripheral blood, obtained 28 days after the second AZD1222 dose. The receptors derive from an adult who received the AZD1222 COVID-19 vaccine.

The chain uses TRBV13 and TRBJ2-3; 7 positions agree with TRBD2. Germline assignment: CDR1 PRHDT and CDR2 FYEKMQ (reference sequence). V trimming: 2 bases; J trimming: 3 bases; junction bases outside the gene matches: 5. CDR3 length: 15 residues. This CDR3 is CASSLKAGVTDTQYF. The CDR3 DNA reads as TGTGCCAGCAGCTTAAAGGCGGGAGTTACAGATACGCAGTATTTT.

The chain combines TRBV2 with TRBJ1-2, with TRBD1 matching over 9 bases. The CDR3 is made up of 15 amino acids. V lost 6 bases, J lost 4 bases, and 9 bases stayed unmatched. Germline CDR1 and CDR2: SNHLY and FYNNEI. CDR3 sequence (DNA): TGTGCCAGCAGCATTTTAATGACAGGGGGCTATGGCTACACCTTC. It specifies CASSILMTGGYGYTF.

This chain links TRBV5-1 with TRBJ1-2; 7 nucleotides line up with TRBD1. There are 14 residues in the CDR3. The germline gives CDR1 SGHRS, CDR2 YFSETQ. J lost 2 bases, V lost 4 bases, and 5 bases had no gene match. The DNA of the CDR3 is TGCGCCAGCAGCCGGGACAGTCAAAACTATGGCTACACCTTC. Protein product: CASSRDSQNYGYTF.

This clone was counted once. The V call is TRBV29-1, the J call TRBJ1-2; 7 bases agree with TRBD1. The CDR3 has 10 residues. V was clipped by 4 bases and J by 13 bases; unmatched bases: 6. CDR1 SQVTM and CDR2 ANQGSEA come from the germline V gene. The CDR3 region has the DNA TGCAGCGTTGCCGACAGGGATGCCACCTTC. Protein: CSVADRDATF.

This rearrangement joins TRBV6-5 to TRBJ2-1, with D tentatively TRBD1 (5 bases). Germline V CDR1 and CDR2: MNHEY, SVGAGI. V was trimmed by 4 bases and J by 5 bases, leaving 9 bases between them. This CDR3 contains 13 residues. The CDR3 loop reads CASSSMTDNEQFF. The CDR3 DNA sequence: TGTGCCAGCAGTTCTATGACAGACAATGAGCAGTTCTTC.

The V call is TRBV12-3 or TRBV12-4, the J call TRBJ1-4; D is uncertain. CDR3 length equals 12 residues. Deletions cut 1 base from V and 7 bases from J, with 4 bases between. The CDR3 DNA reads TGTGCCAGCAGTTTAGGCGTTGAAAAACTGTTTTTT. Protein sequence: CASSLGVEKLFF.

The chain employs TRBV4-1 and TRBJ1-3, with a tentative D call TRBD1 (5 bases). The CDR3 loop spans 16 amino acids. CDR1 and CDR2 from the germline V gene are MGHRA and YSYEKL. V was shortened by 3 bases and J by 4 bases, with 16 bases between the two germline ends. The CDR3 DNA sequence: TGCGCCAGCAGCCAGGGGTTAGGGGTGGGGGGAAACACCATATATTTT. Translated: CASSQGLGVGGNTIYF.

This rearrangement joins TRBV14 to TRBJ1-3, with D tentatively TRBD1 (6 bases). V was clipped by 1 base and J by 4 bases, with 11 bases between them. This CDR3 spans 15 amino acids. Germline V lookup: CDR1 SGHDN, CDR2 FVKESK. The CDR3 bases are TGTGCCAGCAGCCAAGTGGGGGCGTCGGGAAACACCATATATTTT. As protein: CASSQVGASGNTIYF.

The chain recombines TRBV25-1 with TRBJ1-1; the D gene is possibly TRBD1 (6 bases). This CDR3 has 18 amino acids. CDR1 is MGHDK, CDR2 SYGVNS, per germline. V was trimmed by 0 bases and J by 6 bases, leaving 23 bases between them. CDR3 region: CASSEYGRLGARVSEAFF. CDR3 nucleotides: TGTGCCAGCAGTGAATATGGTCGTCTGGGGGCGCGTGTATCTGAAGCTTTCTTT.

This chain joins TRBV5-3 and TRBJ1-5; D gene ambiguous. TRBV5-3 is flagged as an ORF with uncertain function. Trimming pared 0 bases from V and 2 bases from J, leaving 9 bases between. This CDR3 is built from 15 residues. CDR3 region: CARSLASIGNQPQHF. Written as DNA, the CDR3 is TGTGCCAGAAGCTTGGCCTCGATTGGCAATCAGCCCCAGCATTTT.

The rearrangement links TRBV18 to TRBJ1-2, with 7 bases lining up with TRBD1. Losses at the gene ends were 0 bases for V and 4 bases for J; bases not matched to a gene: 5. Germline loops: CDR1 KGHSH, CDR2 LQKENI. The CDR3 is 15 residues long. CDR3 nucleotide sequence: TGTGCCAGCTCACCACCGGAGGACAGGCCCTATGGCTACACCTTC. This gives the protein CASSPPEDRPYGYTF.

The V and J genes are TRBV3-1 (or the pseudogene TRBV3-2) and TRBJ1-2; no clear D gene. Trimming removed 0 bases from V and 3 bases from J, with 8 bases in between. The CDR3 sequence is 14 residues long. The germline V gene encodes CDR1 LGHDT and CDR2 YNNKEL (reference sequence). CDR3: CASSQEHRHYGYTF. The DNA of the CDR3 is TGTGCCAGCAGCCAAGAACACAGACACTATGGCTACACCTTC.

V is TRBV6-5 and J is TRBJ1-3; D may be TRBD1 (5 bases). The CDR3 loop spans 15 amino acids. Trimming left V 0 bases short and J 3 bases short, with 9 bases between. Per the germline V gene, CDR1 is MNHEY and CDR2 is SVGAGI. The CDR3 spells CASSYSKGYGNTIYF. CDR3 nucleotides: TGTGCCAGCAGTTACTCGAAGGGGTATGGAAACACCATATATTTT.

The chain has TRBV19 and TRBJ2-1; 7 nucleotides agree with TRBD2. V dropped 2 bases and J dropped 6; count of bases not matched to a gene: 10. Per the germline V gene, CDR1 is LNHDA and CDR2 is SQIVND (reference sequence). This CDR3 spans 16 amino acids. CDR3 in amino acids: CASSIWAPGLSNEQFF. For the CDR3, the DNA is TGTGCCAGTAGTATATGGGCCCCGGGACTATCCAATGAGCAGTTCTTC.

The chain uses TRBV28 and TRBJ1-6; D unclear. The length of the CDR3 is 16 residues. CDR1 and CDR2 from the germline V gene are MDHEN and SYDVKM. V lost 5 bases to trimming and J lost 6 bases, with 17 bases between them. The CDR3 loop is CASSPHLTTSNSPLHF. The CDR3 bases are TGTGCCAGCAGTCCTCATTTAACGACAAGTAATTCACCCCTCCACTTT.

This clone is a singleton in its sample. This chain connects TRBV28 to TRBJ2-7, with D unresolved. The CDR3 length is 11 residues. Trimming took 2 bases from V and 5 from J, leaving 4 bases between them. CDR1 is MDHEN, CDR2 SYDVKM, per germline. CDR3 amino acids: CASSLENEQYF. CDR3 coding DNA: TGTGCCAGCAGTTTAGAGAACGAGCAGTACTTC.

This clone was picked up one time. J is TRBJ2-2 and V is TRBV5-6, with D maybe TRBD1 (6 bases). Trimming took off 4 bases at V and 2 bases at J, with 12 bases between the two ends. CDR3 length equals 15 residues. Per the germline V gene, CDR1 is SGHDT and CDR2 is YYEEEE. This chain's CDR3 is CASSQPGHNTGELFF. The CDR3 nucleotides read TGTGCCAGCAGCCAACCGGGACATAACACCGGGGAGCTGTTTTTT.

The V gene is TRBV7-9, the J gene TRBJ1-6; no clear D gene. Germline V gives CDR1 SEHNR, CDR2 FQNEAQ (reference sequence). The CDR3 covers 12 residues. V gave up 9 bases and J gave up 6 bases, with 9 bases separating them. CDR3: CASHPLNSPLHF. For the CDR3, the DNA is TGTGCCAGTCACCCCCTTAATTCACCCCTCCACTTT.

The CDR3 spells CASSQAADYEQYF. The CDR3 DNA reads as TGTGCCAGCAGCCAAGCAGCAGATTACGAGCAGTACTTC. The chain couples TRBV6-5 to TRBJ2-7; D not resolved. The V end was cut by 6 bases, the J end by 4 bases, with 13 bases between. The CDR3 length is 13 residues. Germline V gene lookup returns CDR1 MNHEY and CDR2 SVGAGI.

Concerning this clone itself: This CDR3 is also generated by other DNA sequences in the sample. V is TRBV27 and J is TRBJ1-3; D not certain. Looked up from germline, CDR1 is MNHEY and CDR2 is SMNVEV (reference sequence). V was cut by 4 bases and J by 2 bases, with 3 bases left in between. CDR3 length: 12 residues. The CDR3, as DNA: TGTGCCAGCAGTTCACCTGGAAACACCATATATTTT. This codes for CASSSPGNTIYF.